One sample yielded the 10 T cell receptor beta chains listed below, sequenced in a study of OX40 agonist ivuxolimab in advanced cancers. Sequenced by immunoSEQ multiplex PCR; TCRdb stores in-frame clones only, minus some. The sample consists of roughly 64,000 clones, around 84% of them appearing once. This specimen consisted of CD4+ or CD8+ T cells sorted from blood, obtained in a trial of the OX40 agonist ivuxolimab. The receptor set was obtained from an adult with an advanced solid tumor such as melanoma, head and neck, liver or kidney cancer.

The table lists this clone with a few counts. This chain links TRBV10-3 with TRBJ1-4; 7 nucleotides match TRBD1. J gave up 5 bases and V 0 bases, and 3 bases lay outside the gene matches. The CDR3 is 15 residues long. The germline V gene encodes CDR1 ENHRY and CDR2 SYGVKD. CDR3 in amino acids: CAISESDRRNEKLFF. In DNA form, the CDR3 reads TGTGCCATCAGTGAGTCGGACAGGAGGAATGAAAAACTGTTTTTT.

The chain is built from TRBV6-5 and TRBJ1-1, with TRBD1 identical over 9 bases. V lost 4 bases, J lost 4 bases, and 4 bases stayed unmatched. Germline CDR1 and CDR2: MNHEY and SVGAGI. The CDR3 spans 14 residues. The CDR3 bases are TGTGCCAGCAGTTGGGACAGGGAAGTCACTGAAGCTTTCTTT. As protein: CASSWDREVTEAFF.

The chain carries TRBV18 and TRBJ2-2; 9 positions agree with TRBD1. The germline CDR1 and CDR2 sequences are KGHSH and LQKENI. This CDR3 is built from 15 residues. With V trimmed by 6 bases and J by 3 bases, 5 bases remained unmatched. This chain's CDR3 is CASSAQGADTGELFF. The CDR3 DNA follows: TGTGCCAGCTCCGCACAGGGGGCCGACACCGGGGAGCTGTTTTTT.

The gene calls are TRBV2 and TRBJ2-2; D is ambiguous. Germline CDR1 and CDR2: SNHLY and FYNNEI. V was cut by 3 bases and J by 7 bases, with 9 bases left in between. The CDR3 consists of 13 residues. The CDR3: CASSDRNGGELFF. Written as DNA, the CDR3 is TGTGCCAGCAGTGACAGGAACGGCGGGGAGCTGTTTTTT.

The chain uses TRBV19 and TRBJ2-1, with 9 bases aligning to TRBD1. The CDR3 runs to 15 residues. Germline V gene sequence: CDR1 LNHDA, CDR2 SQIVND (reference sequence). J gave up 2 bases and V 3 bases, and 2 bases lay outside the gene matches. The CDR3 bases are TGTGCCAGTAGTATGGGACAGGGTCCCTACAATGAGCAGTTCTTC. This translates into CASSMGQGPYNEQFF.

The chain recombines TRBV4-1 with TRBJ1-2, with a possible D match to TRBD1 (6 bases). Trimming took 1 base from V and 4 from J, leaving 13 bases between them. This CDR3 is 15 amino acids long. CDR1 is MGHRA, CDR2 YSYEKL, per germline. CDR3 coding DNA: TGCGCCAGCAGCCAAGTGTCCGGACAGAGCTATGGCTACACCTTC. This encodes CASSQVSGQSYGYTF.

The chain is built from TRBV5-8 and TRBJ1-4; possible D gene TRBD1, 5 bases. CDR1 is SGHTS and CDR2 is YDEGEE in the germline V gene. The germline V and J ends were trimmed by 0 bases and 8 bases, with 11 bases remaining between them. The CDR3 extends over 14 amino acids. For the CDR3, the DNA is TGTGCCAGCAGCTTGGGGCAGGGAGGGGAAAAACTGTTTTTT. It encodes CASSLGQGGEKLFF.

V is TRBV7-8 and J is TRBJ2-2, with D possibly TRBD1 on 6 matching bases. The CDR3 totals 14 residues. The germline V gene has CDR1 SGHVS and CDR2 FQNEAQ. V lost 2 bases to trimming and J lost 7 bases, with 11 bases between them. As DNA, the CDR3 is TGTGCCAGCAGCTTAACACAGGGTGTCGGGGAGCTGTTTTTT. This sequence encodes CASSLTQGVGELFF.

CDR3 residues: CASRSQGGPGNTIYF. For the CDR3, the DNA is TGTGCCAGCAGGTCACAGGGAGGACCTGGAAACACCATATATTTT. This chain links TRBV6-5 with TRBJ1-3; TRBD1 might be the D (6 bases). V was cut by 6 bases and J by 2 bases, with 14 bases left in between. This CDR3 has 15 amino acids. Germline-derived CDR1 and CDR2 are MNHEY and SVGAGI.

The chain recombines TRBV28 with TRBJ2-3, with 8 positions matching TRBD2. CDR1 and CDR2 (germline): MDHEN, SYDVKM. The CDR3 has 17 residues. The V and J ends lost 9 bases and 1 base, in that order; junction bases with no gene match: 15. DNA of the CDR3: TGTGCCAGTCACGTGAGGGGCACAGCGGGGGGCACAGATACGCAGTATTTT. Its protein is CASHVRGTAGGTDTQYF.